These T cell receptor beta chains were read from a single sample in a study of blood T cell repertoires in COVID-19. Assay: immunoSEQ multiplex PCR; the TCRdb copy retains only in-frame clones and omits some. The sample lists some 190,000 clones; approximately 84% were seen once. The material sequenced was peripheral blood. Receptors were obtained from a woman older than 75 with acute or convalescent COVID-19. Each CDR3 is given with its conserved first and last residue. A D gene is named only where the DNA matches it firmly. The size entry is marked missing in some rows and otherwise reads once, few, many or a size class.

j_gene,v_gene,d_gene,abundance,CDR3aa,CDR3nt
TRBJ1-2,TRBV6-5,TRBD1,NA,CASRGTEQYYTF,TGTGCCAGCAGGGGGACAGAGCAATACTACACCTTC
TRBJ1-2,TRBV2,TRBD1,few,CASEFPGQGDGGYTF,TGTGCCAGCGAATTTCCGGGACAGGGTGACGGTGGCTACACCTTC
TRBJ2-6,TRBV7-9,NA,NA,CASSLVSRASSGANVLTF,TGTGCCAGCAGCTTAGTGAGCAGGGCGAGCTCTGGGGCCAACGTCCTGACTTTC
TRBJ1-1,TRBV29-1,NA,NA,CSVDRGGTEAFF,TGCAGCGTTGACAGGGGTGGTACTGAAGCTTTCTTT
TRBJ2-2,TRBV4-3,NA,NA,CASSRRTEATGELFF,TGCGCCAGCAGTCGGAGGACAGAAGCCACCGGGGAGCTGTTTTTT
TRBJ2-2,TRBV7-2,NA,NA,CASSGAGPTGELFF,TGTGCCAGCAGCGGGGCGGGGCCCACCGGGGAGCTGTTTTTT
TRBJ2-3,TRBV5-1,TRBD2,NA,CASSLAGTSGTDTQYF,TGCGCCAGCAGCTTGGCGGGGACTAGCGGTACAGATACGCAGTATTTT
TRBJ2-1,TRBV7-2,TRBD1,NA,CASSFWGQGYNEQFF,TGTGCCAGCAGCTTCTGGGGACAGGGATACAATGAGCAGTTCTTC
TRBJ2-2,TRBV5-1,NA,NA,CASASGGRPNTGELFF,TGCGCCAGCGCCTCCGGGGGGCGGCCTAACACCGGGGAGCTGTTTTTT
TRBJ1-2,TRBV7-8,TRBD1,NA,CASSLVNRGYGYTF,TGTGCCAGCAGCTTAGTTAACAGGGGATATGGCTACACCTTC
TRBJ1-4,TRBV5-5,NA,NA,CASSLIGGAAKLFF,TGTGCCAGCAGCTTGATAGGGGGGGCAGCAAAACTGTTTTTT
TRBJ1-2,TRBV2,TRBD1,NA,CASTEGQGFVYGYTF,TGTGCCAGCACCGAAGGACAGGGGTTTGTCTATGGCTACACCTTC
TRBJ2-7,TRBV20-1,NA,NA,CSASVGGRSPYEQYF,TGCAGTGCTAGTGTTGGGGGGAGGTCACCCTACGAGCAGTACTTC
TRBJ1-3,TRBV28,NA,few,CASSTTRQGNTIYF,TGTGCCAGCAGTACGACCAGACAGGGAAACACCATATATTTT
TRBJ2-7,TRBV6-5,NA,NA,CASSRPGLRPYEQYF,TGTGCCAGCAGTCGGCCGGGACTGCGGCCTTACGAGCAGTACTTC
TRBJ1-2,TRBV30,TRBD1,NA,CAWSGGQSYGYTF,TGTGCCTGGAGCGGGGGACAGTCCTATGGCTACACCTTC
TRBJ2-7,TRBV5-1,TRBD1,NA,CASSRGQVYEQYF,TGCGCCAGCAGCCGTGGACAGGTTTACGAGCAGTACTTC
TRBJ2-1,TRBV19,TRBD2,once,CASSETSGSSRPNEQFF,TGTGCCAGTAGCGAGACTAGCGGGAGTTCCAGGCCCAATGAGCAGTTCTTC
TRBJ1-6,TRBV4-3,TRBD1,NA,CASSQDSGTGVPNSPLHF,TGCGCCAGCAGCCAAGATTCCGGGACAGGGGTTCCTAATTCACCCCTCCACTTT
TRBJ2-5,TRBV18,NA,NA,CASSPPWGVQETQYF,TGTGCCAGCTCACCACCGTGGGGGGTCCAAGAGACCCAGTACTTC